These 25 T cell receptor beta chains were sequenced from one sample in a study of beta chain features in type 1 diabetes. Findings and limits, study-wide: There was a moderate but significant shortening of TCRB CDR3s in all four CD4+ subsets of Type 1 diabetes patients.

Antigens of these TCRs are unknown. Sequenced material consisted of expressed TCRB transcripts (all of the isolated RNA was reverse transcribed). Clones were read by immunoSEQ multiplex PCR, and TCRdb kept only the in-frame ones, dropping some. The table records 250,000 to 300,000 clones, approximately 25% of them present only once. The sequencing input was naive CD4+ T cells from blood. Receptors were obtained from a woman in her twenties or thirties with type 1 diabetes.

The chain is built from TRBV6-1 and TRBJ2-3; no reliable D call. CDR3 size: 16 residues. V lost 4 bases and J lost 2, with 16 bases in between. Germline CDR1 and CDR2: MNHNS and SASEGT. For the CDR3, the DNA is TGTGCCAGCAGTGCAAGGCAACAGTTTCTCACAGATACGCAGTATTTT. Encoded protein: CASSARQQFLTDTQYF.

The chain couples TRBV6-6 to TRBJ2-7; 9 nucleotides agree with TRBD2. The V gene's germline CDR1 is MNHNY and CDR2 SVGAGI (reference sequence). With V trimmed by 6 bases and J by 2 bases, 5 bases remained unmatched. This CDR3 spans 14 amino acids. The CDR3 loop reads CASRRGGGAYEQYF. The CDR3 nucleotides read TGTGCCAGCAGGCGGGGGGGAGGGGCCTACGAGCAGTACTTC.

The chain employs TRBV19 and TRBJ1-4, with D tentatively TRBD1 (6 bases). Trimming cost V 6 bases and J 0 bases, with 11 bases left between them. The CDR3 runs 15 residues. Germline-derived CDR1 and CDR2 are LNHDA and SQIVND (reference sequence). CDR3 in DNA: TGTGCCAGTAGCATAACAGGGACAACTAATGAAAAACTGTTTTTT. It codes for CASSITGTTNEKLFF.

CDR3 bases: TGTGCCAGCAGCGTATCGGGCGGGGGCTCCTACAATGAGCAGTTCTTC. Translating it yields CASSVSGGGSYNEQFF. The V gene is TRBV9, the J gene TRBJ2-1, with 7 bases matching TRBD2. The trim removed 1 base at V and 0 bases at J, leaving 4 bases unmatched. The CDR3 extends over 16 amino acids. CDR1 is SGDLS and CDR2 is YYNGEE in the germline V gene.

This clone has a handful of counts. The chain joins TRBV9 to TRBJ1-2, with TRBD1 identical over 7 bases. With V trimmed by 4 bases and J by 5 bases, 8 bases remained unmatched. From germline, CDR1 is SGDLS and CDR2 YYNGEE. This CDR3 has 14 amino acids. The CDR3 nucleotides are TGTGCCAGCAGCCCAGTGACAGGGCCATATGGCTACACCTTC. Encoded protein: CASSPVTGPYGYTF.

This clone was seen only a few times. This chain joins TRBV5-4 and TRBJ1-2, with no clear D. CDR3 length: 14 residues. CDR1 is SGHNT and CDR2 is YYREEE in the germline V gene (reference sequence). The V gene lost 6 bases and the J gene lost 4 bases, with 16 bases spanning the gap. The DNA of the CDR3 is TGTGCCAGCACCTCTGGCTCAGTTTTCTATGGCTACACCTTC. This codes for CASTSGSVFYGYTF.

This rearrangement joins TRBV7-3 to TRBJ2-5; 15 bases fit TRBD2. With V trimmed by 5 bases and J by 5 bases, 9 bases remained unmatched. The germline V gene has CDR1 SGHTA and CDR2 FQGTGA. This CDR3 region has 17 residues. The DNA for the CDR3 is TGTGCCAGCAGCCTCTCTGGACTAGCGGGAGGGGAGGAGACCCAGTACTTC. Encoded protein: CASSLSGLAGGEETQYF.

The chain uses TRBV30 and TRBJ2-5, with a weak D call TRBD2 (5 bases). V gave up 0 bases and J gave up 5 bases, with 13 bases separating them. CDR3 length: 14 residues. Germline V gene sequence: CDR1 GTSNPN, CDR2 SVGIG (reference sequence). In nucleotides, the CDR3 is TGTGCCTGGAGTGTACCAACGGGGTGGGAGACCCAGTACTTC. The encoded protein is CAWSVPTGWETQYF.

V usage is TRBV9 and J usage is TRBJ2-7, with D possibly matching TRBD2 (6 bases). This CDR3 has 13 residues. CDR1 and CDR2 (germline): SGDLS, YYNGEE. V was cut by 3 bases and J by 5 bases, with 12 bases left in between. The CDR3 sequence: CASSAGLGHEQYF. DNA for the CDR3: TGTGCCAGCAGCGCGGGACTCGGCCACGAGCAGTACTTC.

This chain uses TRBV28 with TRBJ2-6; TRBD2 might be the D (5 bases). Trimming removed 8 bases from V and 0 bases from J, with 5 bases in between. The CDR3 totals 13 residues. Germline V gene sequence: CDR1 MDHEN, CDR2 SYDVKM. As DNA, the CDR3 is TGTGCCAGCCGGGGCTCTGGGGCCAACGTCCTGACTTTC. Protein sequence: CASRGSGANVLTF.

A few counts support this clone. The chain joins TRBV13 to TRBJ2-5, with 7 bases that match TRBD1. Trimming at V came to 5 bases and at J to 3 bases, leaving 3 bases not matched to a gene. Germline values: CDR1 PRHDT, CDR2 FYEKMQ (reference sequence). The CDR3 is made up of 13 amino acids. The CDR3 loop is CASSQTGKETQYF. As DNA, the CDR3 is TGTGCCAGCAGCCAGACAGGGAAAGAGACCCAGTACTTC.

The V and J genes are TRBV4-1 and TRBJ2-5; 8 bases map to TRBD2. The germline V gene encodes CDR1 MGHRA and CDR2 YSYEKL. The trim removed 0 bases at V and 2 bases at J, leaving 5 bases unmatched. The CDR3 is made up of 16 amino acids. In DNA, the CDR3 is TGCGCCAGCAGCCAAGACTCGGCTAGCGGGCAAGAGACCCAGTACTTC. Translating gives CASSQDSASGQETQYF.

V gene TRBV5-8 combines with J gene TRBJ2-5, with a tentative D call TRBD2 (7 bases). This CDR3 has 15 amino acids. The V gene's germline CDR1 is SGHTS and CDR2 YDEGEE. V gave up 1 base and J gave up 5 bases, with 15 bases separating them. CDR3 DNA sequence: TGTGCCAGCAGCTTGCAGGGGCCAGCGGGGGAGACCCAGTACTTC. Its protein is CASSLQGPAGETQYF.

The chain is built from TRBV7-3 and TRBJ1-1; 8 bases are shared with TRBD1. The CDR3 has 19 residues. The ends lost 5 bases at V and 3 bases at J; junction bases unmatched: 20. Germline CDR1 is SGHTA and CDR2 is FQGTGA. The CDR3 nucleotides are TGTGCCAGCAGCCTCCTCGCCCTTCAGTCAGGGGGCGCGGACACTGAAGCTTTCTTT. Protein: CASSLLALQSGGADTEAFF.

V gene TRBV30 combines with J gene TRBJ1-5, with 7 positions matching TRBD1. This CDR3 contains 15 residues. The germline V gene has CDR1 GTSNPN and CDR2 SVGIG (reference sequence). Unmatched junction bases numbered 5, after V lost 1 base and J lost 2 bases. The CDR3 sequence is CAWSDRGKGNQPQHF. The CDR3 DNA follows: TGTGCCTGGAGTGACAGGGGTAAAGGCAATCAGCCCCAGCATTTT.

The CDR3: CASSLSTGQETQYF. In nucleotides, the CDR3 is TGTGCCAGCAGCTTGAGTACAGGGCAAGAGACCCAGTACTTC. The genes are TRBV5-5 and TRBJ2-5; D might be TRBD1 (6 bases). Trimming shortened V by 1 base and J by 2 bases, and 9 bases separated the two germline ends. The CDR3 has 14 residues. The germline gives CDR1 SGHKS, CDR2 YYEKEE (reference sequence). The full variable domain, in which reference TRBV5-5 and TRBJ2-5 provide the parts outside the CDR3, is DAGVTQSPTHLIKTRGQQVTLRCSPISGHKSVSWYQQVLGQGPQFIFQYYEKEERGRGNFPDRFSARQFPNYSSELNVNALLLGDSALYLCASSLSTGQETQYFGPGTRLLVL.

This clone was seen more than once but under ten times. CDR3 DNA: TGCGCCAGCAGCTCCGGGACAGGATCAGATACGCAGTATTTT. Amino acid sequence: CASSSGTGSDTQYF. The chain uses TRBV5-1 and TRBJ2-3, with TRBD1 matching over 8 bases. Germline CDR1 reads SGHRS; CDR2 reads YFSETQ. With V trimmed by 3 bases and J by 4 bases, 4 bases remained unmatched. The CDR3 spans 14 residues.

This clone was seen a few times. Other nucleotide sequences in the sample specify the same CDR3. The chain combines TRBV29-1 with TRBJ2-1, with 7 bases aligning to TRBD1. This CDR3 has 12 amino acids. The V gene's germline CDR1 is SQVTM and CDR2 ANQGSEA. The V and J ends lost 6 bases and 3 bases, in that order; junction bases with no gene match: 2. The CDR3 protein is CSVGTVYNEQFF. As DNA, the CDR3 is TGCAGCGTCGGGACAGTCTACAATGAGCAGTTCTTC.

A few counts support this clone. The chain is built from TRBV29-1 and TRBJ1-4; possibly TRBD1 for D (5 bases). Germline V gene sequence: CDR1 SQVTM, CDR2 ANQGSEA. The CDR3 is made up of 15 amino acids. V dropped 4 bases and J dropped 6 bases, with 18 bases sitting between them. CDR3 nucleotide sequence: TGCAGCGTTGGACTCAACCAGGGATTTGATGAAAAACTGTTTTTT. Protein: CSVGLNQGFDEKLFF.

This clone has at least ten counts. The gene calls are TRBV28 and TRBJ2-1; D unclear. Between the trimmed V and J ends, which lost 3 bases and 7 bases, there was a span of 4 bases. The CDR3 length is 11 residues. Germline CDR1 reads MDHEN; CDR2 reads SYDVKM. CDR3 loop: CASSLANEQFF. DNA for the CDR3: TGTGCCAGCAGTTTGGCAAATGAGCAGTTCTTC.

The rearrangement links TRBV23-1 to TRBJ2-3, with 11 bases identical to TRBD1. TRBV23-1 is identified as an open reading frame with a role that is uncertain. The junction had 2 bases not matched to a gene; V was cut back by 10 bases and J by 2 bases. The CDR3 sequence is 13 residues long. The CDR3 DNA reads TGCGCCAACGGACAGGGGGCCACAGATACGCAGTATTTT. This translates into CANGQGATDTQYF.

The gene calls are TRBV30 and TRBJ1-3, with 7 bases that match TRBD1. V dropped 1 base and J dropped 2; count of bases not matched to a gene: 8. In germline, CDR1 is GTSNPN, CDR2 SVGIG (reference sequence). CDR3 length equals 16 residues. The CDR3 loop is CAWSALTGFAGNTIYF. The CDR3 bases are TGTGCCTGGAGTGCCCTGACAGGGTTTGCTGGAAACACCATATATTTT. Full variable domain (outside the CDR3, taken from reference TRBV30 and TRBJ1-3): SQTIHQWPATLVQPVGSPLSLECTVEGTSNPNLYWYRQAAGRGLQLLFYSVGIGQISSEVPQNLSASRPQDRQFILSSKKLLLSDSGFYLCAWSALTGFAGNTIYFGEGSWLTVV.

The genes are TRBV30 and TRBJ2-3; no clear D gene. The CDR3 loop spans 15 amino acids. V was pared by 1 base and J by 1 base, with 12 bases between. CDR1 and CDR2 (germline): GTSNPN, SVGIG (reference sequence). The CDR3 DNA follows: TGTGCCTGGAGTGCGATTAGCTTCGGCACAGATACGCAGTATTTT. The encoded protein is CAWSAISFGTDTQYF.

The rearrangement joins TRBV30 to TRBJ2-7; 9 bases are a match to TRBD1. This CDR3 has 15 residues. Per the germline V gene, CDR1 is GTSNPN and CDR2 is SVGIG (reference sequence). Germline trimming cut 0 bases from V and 5 bases from J; bases unmatched to any gene: 8. The CDR3 nucleotides read TGTGCCTGGAGTGTATTGGGGGGACAGGGCAACGAGCAGTACTTC. Residues: CAWSVLGGQGNEQYF. Full variable domain (remainder filled in from reference TRBV30 and TRBJ2-7): SQTIHQWPATLVQPVGSPLSLECTVEGTSNPNLYWYRQAAGRGLQLLFYSVGIGQISSEVPQNLSASRPQDRQFILSSKKLLLSDSGFYLCAWSVLGGQGNEQYFGPGTRLTVT.

This clone has more than one count but fewer than ten. V is TRBV28 and J is TRBJ1-1; 7 nucleotides agree with TRBD1. CDR3 length: 14 residues. V shed 5 bases and J 5 bases; nucleotides not matched to a gene: 8. Germline assignment: CDR1 MDHEN and CDR2 SYDVKM. The CDR3 DNA reads TGTGCCAGCAGTCAAAGACAGGGTAGGACTGAAGCTTTCTTT. Protein sequence: CASSQRQGRTEAFF.